Shown below are 31 T cell receptor beta chains from a single sample sequenced in a study of CD8 T cells in Susac syndrome. Random-hexamer reverse transcription was applied to about 0.45 to 1 ug RNA. One entry per CDR3 protein, called by TCRdb with MiXCR from the immunoSEQ multiplex PCR reads. There are some 120,000 distinct CDR3 sequences in the sample; around 94% occur only once, and around 0.21% lies in the top ten. Sequencing was performed on CD8+ T cells from PBMCs. These TCRs come from a human donor with Susac syndrome.

The chain couples TRBV20-1 to TRBJ1-5, with D perhaps matching TRBD1 (6 bases). This CDR3 is 14 amino acids long. Germline assignment: CDR1 DFQATT and CDR2 SNEGSKA (reference sequence). V was pared by 6 bases and J by 6 bases, with 18 bases between. The CDR3 region is CSAVGGGSGQPQHF. Written as DNA, the CDR3 is TGCAGTGCCGTGGGCGGGGGCAGTGGTCAGCCCCAGCATTTT.

V is TRBV10-3 and J is TRBJ1-3; D is undetermined. The V gene lost 5 bases and the J gene lost 1 base, with 15 bases spanning the gap. Germline-derived CDR1 and CDR2 are ENHRY and SYGVKD. This CDR3 spans 16 amino acids. CDR3 nucleotide sequence: TGTGCCATCAGTCTAATGACCGGTACTTCTGGAAACACCATATATTTT. Translation gives CAISLMTGTSGNTIYF.

The CDR3 sequence is CASSVGSNQPQHF. The CDR3 DNA reads TGTGCCAGCAGCGTGGGTAGCAATCAGCCCCAGCATTTT. The rearrangement uses TRBV9 and TRBJ1-5; D not resolved. Germline V gives CDR1 SGDLS, CDR2 YYNGEE. V was shortened by 2 bases and J by 0 bases, with 3 bases between the two germline ends. CDR3 length: 13 amino acids.

The rearrangement uses TRBV7-2 and TRBJ1-5; no reliable D call. The V end lost 1 base, the J end lost 0 bases, and 13 bases lay between the germline ends. The CDR3 length is 17 residues. The germline CDR1 and CDR2 sequences are SGHTA and FQGNSA. The CDR3 loop is CASSLDRRSYSNQPQHF. The CDR3 DNA reads as TGTGCCAGCAGCTTAGACCGACGGTCATATAGCAATCAGCCCCAGCATTTT.

Only one count was recorded for this clonotype. This sequence joins TRBV7-9 and TRBJ2-1; D might be TRBD2 (6 bases). CDR3 length: 14 residues. Trimming shortened V by 5 bases and J by 7 bases, and 15 bases separated the two germline ends. Germline CDR1 reads SEHNR; CDR2 reads FQNEAQ (reference sequence). CDR3 in amino acids: CASSPPGTPNEQFF. The DNA for the CDR3 is TGTGCCAGCAGCCCTCCTGGGACTCCAAATGAGCAGTTCTTC. The entire variable domain, with the rest obtained from reference TRBV7-9 and TRBJ2-1, is as follows: DTGVSQNPRHKITKRGQNVTFRCDPISEHNRLYWYRQTLGQGPEFLTYFQNEAQLEKSRLLSDRFSAERPKGSFSTLEIQRTEQGDSAMYLCASSPPGTPNEQFFGPGTRLTVL.

The V and J genes are TRBV27 and TRBJ2-5; possibly TRBD1 for D (6 bases). The V gene lost 3 bases and the J gene lost 2 bases, with 10 bases spanning the gap. CDR1 is MNHEY, CDR2 SMNVEV, per germline (reference sequence). The CDR3 spans 14 residues. The CDR3 here is CASSFRTAQETQYF. The CDR3 bases are TGTGCCAGCAGTTTTAGGACAGCTCAAGAGACCCAGTACTTC.

The chain combines TRBV4-1 with TRBJ2-1; D remains ambiguous. Trimming stripped 1 base from V and 7 bases from J, with 11 bases between. This CDR3 comprises 14 residues. In germline, CDR1 is MGHRA, CDR2 YSYEKL. The chain's CDR3 is CASSQGPTWNEQFF. The CDR3 nucleotides read TGCGCCAGCAGCCAAGGGCCTACCTGGAATGAGCAGTTCTTC.

The chain links TRBV28 to TRBJ1-1; D is unresolved. CDR1 and CDR2 (germline): MDHEN, SYDVKM. There are 13 residues in the CDR3. Trimming stripped 3 bases from V and 1 base from J, with 6 bases between. CDR3 loop: CASSFRKNTEAFF. DNA of the CDR3: TGTGCCAGCAGTTTCAGAAAGAACACTGAAGCTTTCTTT.

This chain connects TRBV3-1 to TRBJ2-1; no definite D call. The CDR3 totals 16 residues. Trimming left V 0 bases short and J 6 bases short, with 15 bases between. Germline V gene sequence: CDR1 LGHDT, CDR2 YNNKEL (reference sequence). CDR3 sequence (DNA): TGTGCCAGCAGCCAAGATCTCGAGTCCCTGGGCAATGAGCAGTTCTTC. Translating gives CASSQDLESLGNEQFF.

V usage is TRBV30 and J usage is TRBJ1-1; no definite D call. Per germline, CDR1 GTSNPN and CDR2 SVGIG (reference sequence). V dropped 2 bases and J dropped 2 bases, with 6 bases sitting between them. The CDR3 has 12 amino acids. The CDR3: CAWSLGNTEAFF. DNA for the CDR3: TGTGCCTGGAGTCTTGGTAACACTGAAGCTTTCTTT.

The V and J genes are TRBV20-1 and TRBJ2-3, with 13 nucleotides matching TRBD2. The CDR3 contains 15 residues. The junction had 6 bases not matched to a gene; V was cut back by 5 bases and J by 4 bases. Per the germline V gene, CDR1 is DFQATT and CDR2 is SNEGSKA (reference sequence). The CDR3 spells CSAPTLAGGADTQYF. The CDR3 nucleotides read TGCAGTGCTCCTACACTAGCGGGAGGGGCAGATACGCAGTATTTT.

The chain employs TRBV27 and TRBJ2-7; D might be TRBD2 (6 bases). Germline V lookup: CDR1 MNHEY, CDR2 SMNVEV (reference sequence). The CDR3 has 14 residues. V was trimmed by 6 bases and J by 2 bases, leaving 14 bases between them. The CDR3 sequence: CASRKIAAPYEQYF. As DNA, the CDR3 is TGTGCCAGCAGAAAAATAGCGGCCCCCTACGAGCAGTACTTC.

The rearrangement joins TRBV4-1 to TRBJ1-2; no reliable D call. The CDR3 extends over 14 amino acids. The germline gives CDR1 MGHRA, CDR2 YSYEKL. The ends were cut back, 0 bases at V and 4 bases at J, with 9 bases in the middle. This CDR3 is CASSQDLGSYGYTF. The CDR3 coding sequence is TGCGCCAGCAGCCAAGATTTAGGCAGCTATGGCTACACCTTC.

This chain links TRBV7-9 with TRBJ2-3; no reliable D call. Trimming took off 1 base at V and 0 bases at J, with 14 bases between the two ends. Germline V gene sequence: CDR1 SEHNR, CDR2 FQNEAQ (reference sequence). The CDR3 totals 17 residues. CDR3 DNA: TGTGCCAGCAGCTTAGTTTGGTGGATTCCTAGCACAGATACGCAGTATTTT. As protein: CASSLVWWIPSTDTQYF.

A single count supports this clonotype. This chain connects TRBV7-9 to TRBJ1-1; possibly TRBD1 for D (5 bases). The CDR3 has 14 amino acids. Germline loops: CDR1 SEHNR, CDR2 FQNEAQ (reference sequence). The V end lost 5 bases, the J end lost 4 bases, and 14 bases lay between the germline ends. CDR3 region: CASSRDVRSTEAFF. The CDR3, as DNA: TGTGCCAGCAGCAGGGACGTCCGTAGCACTGAAGCTTTCTTT.

This chain connects TRBV28 to TRBJ2-3; possibly TRBD2 for D (6 bases). Germline CDR1 MDHEN, CDR2 SYDVKM. The CDR3 runs 14 residues. Trimming removed 6 bases at V and 2 bases at J, with 12 bases between. The CDR3 protein is CASSFGGITDTQYF. The CDR3 DNA reads TGTGCCAGCAGCTTTGGCGGGATCACAGATACGCAGTATTTT.

The chain uses TRBV6-2 or TRBV6-3 and TRBJ2-3; D gene ambiguous. V lost 5 bases and J lost 2, with 5 bases in between. The CDR3 spans 12 residues. The germline V gene encodes CDR1 MNHEY and CDR2 SVGEGT. CDR3 sequence (DNA): TGTGCCAGCAGTAAGGTCACAGATACGCAGTATTTT. Encoded protein: CASSKVTDTQYF.

The rearrangement joins TRBV30 to TRBJ2-7; 8 positions agree with TRBD2. The germline V gene has CDR1 GTSNPN and CDR2 SVGIG (reference sequence). V lost 1 base to trimming and J lost 7 bases; unmatched junction nucleotides: 6. CDR3 length: 13 residues. CDR3 coding DNA: TGTGCCTGGAGTGGGACTAGCCCAGGGGAGCAGTACTTC. Its translation: CAWSGTSPGEQYF.

This chain connects TRBV5-1 to TRBJ1-2; 8 bases match TRBD1. CDR1 is SGHRS and CDR2 is YFSETQ in the germline V gene. The ends lost 0 bases at V and 5 bases at J; junction bases unmatched: 12. The length of the CDR3 is 17 residues. CDR3 amino acids: CASSLDGGVDRVYGYTF. In DNA form, the CDR3 reads TGCGCCAGCAGCTTGGATGGCGGTGTGGACAGGGTTTATGGCTACACCTTC.

This rearrangement joins TRBV28 to TRBJ2-5, with 8 bases that match TRBD2. CDR1 and CDR2 from the germline V gene are MDHEN and SYDVKM. Losses at the gene ends were 5 bases for V and 0 bases for J; bases not matched to a gene: 11. This CDR3 is 17 amino acids long. CDR3 DNA: TGTGCCAGCAGTCCGGGTAGCGGGGAACCTTACCAAGAGACCCAGTACTTC. It codes for CASSPGSGEPYQETQYF.

This clonotype was picked up one time. CDR3 sequence reads: CASSYAGSLYEQYF. For the CDR3, the DNA is TGTGCCAGCAGTTACGCGGGGAGCCTCTACGAGCAGTACTTC. V gene TRBV6-5 combines with J gene TRBJ2-7; D perhaps matches TRBD2 (6 bases). The CDR3 runs to 14 residues. Germline V gene data show CDR1 as MNHEY and CDR2 as SVGAGI. V was cut by 2 bases and J by 3 bases, with 11 bases left in between.

V is TRBV29-1 and J is TRBJ2-7, with TRBD1 identical over 7 bases. Losses at the gene ends were 3 bases for V and 5 bases for J; bases not matched to a gene: 7. CDR1 and CDR2 from the germline V gene are SQVTM and ANQGSEA. The CDR3 loop spans 13 amino acids. In DNA form, the CDR3 reads TGCAGCGTTGATACAGGGGTTGAGGACGAGCAGTACTTC. Protein: CSVDTGVEDEQYF.

This chain uses TRBV9 with TRBJ1-1; TRBD1 agrees at 9 bases. CDR3 length equals 16 residues. CDR1 SGDLS and CDR2 YYNGEE come from the germline V gene. Trimming took 3 bases from V and 4 from J; bases not matched to a gene: 10. The CDR3 DNA follows: TGTGCCAGCAGCGATCGGGACAGGGCTGGAGCCACTGAAGCTTTCTTT. Encoded protein: CASSDRDRAGATEAFF.

The chain carries TRBV4-1 and TRBJ2-5, with D uncertain. The CDR3 spans 14 residues. With 0 bases removed from V and 1 base from J, the gap between germline ends came to 6 bases. The germline V gene has CDR1 MGHRA and CDR2 YSYEKL. This chain's CDR3 is CASSQDLVQETQYF. For the CDR3, the DNA is TGCGCCAGCAGCCAAGACTTAGTCCAAGAGACCCAGTACTTC.

The chain uses TRBV5-1 and TRBJ2-1; D gene ambiguous. V dropped 0 bases and J dropped 2 bases, with 3 bases sitting between them. The CDR3 sequence is 13 residues long. Germline values: CDR1 SGHRS, CDR2 YFSETQ. The CDR3 protein is CASSLDAYNEQFF. The CDR3 DNA sequence: TGCGCCAGCAGCTTGGACGCCTACAATGAGCAGTTCTTC.

The gene calls are TRBV18 and TRBJ2-7, with 10 bases identical to TRBD1. CDR1 is KGHSH, CDR2 LQKENI, per germline. The CDR3 consists of 16 residues. The trim removed 3 bases at V and 2 bases at J, leaving 7 bases unmatched. CDR3 sequence: CASSPPGQGITYEQYF. Written as DNA, the CDR3 is TGTGCCAGCTCACCTCCGGGACAGGGGATCACCTACGAGCAGTACTTC.

The V gene is TRBV3-1, the J gene TRBJ2-1; TRBD2 matches 14 bases. The germline V gene encodes CDR1 LGHDT and CDR2 YNNKEL (reference sequence). V lost 1 base and J lost 8; bases outside the gene matches: 7. The CDR3 contains 17 residues. Here the CDR3 reads CASSQGRLAGGGDEQFF. CDR3 DNA: TGTGCCAGCAGCCAAGGGCGACTAGCGGGAGGGGGGGATGAGCAGTTCTTC.

This clonotype appeared a single time. One junction end does not reproduce the germline sequence, and a read error may be involved. V is TRBV6-2 or TRBV6-3 and J is TRBJ1-3; D remains unclear. The CDR3 has 13 residues. Germline lookup yields CDR1 MNHEY and CDR2 SVGEGT. The CDR3 region has the DNA TGTGCCAGCAGCTACTCAGAAGGAAACACCATATATTTT. As protein: CASSYSEGNTIYF.

This chain connects TRBV20-1 to TRBJ1-5; D is ambiguous. Germline loops: CDR1 DFQATT, CDR2 SNEGSKA (reference sequence). V lost 3 bases to trimming and J lost 1 base, with 7 bases between them. The CDR3 has 13 residues. The CDR3 region is CSARGFSNQPQHF. DNA for the CDR3: TGCAGTGCTAGGGGGTTCAGCAATCAGCCCCAGCATTTT.

The genes are TRBV4-3 and TRBJ2-2; D gene uncertain. Germline V gene sequence: CDR1 LGHNA, CDR2 YSLEER. Between the trimmed V and J ends, which lost 0 bases and 0 bases, there was a span of 8 bases. The CDR3 consists of 16 residues. The CDR3: CASSQDQAANTGELFF. CDR3 in DNA: TGCGCCAGCAGCCAAGATCAGGCAGCGAACACCGGGGAGCTGTTTTTT.

The chain employs TRBV20-1 and TRBJ2-2; TRBD2 aligns across 10 bases. The CDR3 is made up of 16 amino acids. Germline loops: CDR1 DFQATT, CDR2 SNEGSKA (reference sequence). The V and J ends lost 1 base and 6 bases, in that order; junction bases with no gene match: 8. The CDR3 coding sequence is TGCAGTGCTAGAGGCGGGCTAGCGGGAGAGTCCGGGGAGCTGTTTTTT. Protein: CSARGGLAGESGELFF.